This record looks at one TCR beta chain sequence and its context. No cognate antigen has been identified for it. No base quality information exists; no much larger clone differs at one position. Preparation of the library involved the immunoSEQ multiplex PCR assay. Entries here come from immuneACCESS through TCRdb and include only in-frame sequences with V and J called. Some clones fail to appear in such tables; in the studies checked, an unresolved V gene covers under half of the shortfall, and the cause of the remainder is unknown. Within this sample are about 14,000 clones, with roughly 87% of them counted one time only. Of the sample, 1.5% falls within the top ten clones. Healthy humans were used as donors in the study. This sample stems from a study of T cell repertoires and Cas9 in healthy adults (dated by TCRdb to 2017 to 2018). With regard to the full study: Within the CD4 and CD8 compartments, SpCas9-reactive T cells were assessed for multi-effector potency, cytotoxicity and lineage determination. The study examined preexisting T cell immunity against the Streptococcus pyogenes Cas9 nuclease (SpCas9) used in CRISPR gene editing. General study outcomes and caveats: Proliferation and function of SpCas9-reactive effector T cells were reported to be mitigated in vitro by SpCas9-reactive regulatory T cells.

The germline V gene gives CDR1 as SGHTA and CDR2 as FQGNSA. The germline ends are 16 bases apart after V is trimmed by 1 base and J by 4 bases. The CDR3 measures 16 amino acids from cysteine to phenylalanine. The sequence is cut down to CDR3 DNA, 48 bases in frame from base 1. The sequence derives from a human donor in good health. The sequenced sample was Tregs (CD4+, CD25+, CD127-, CD137-, CD154-) from PBMCs; culture status not recorded. Recombination joined TRBV7-2 with TRBJ2-5; the D segment is perhaps TRBD1 or TRBD2, each sharing 5 matched bases. The CDR3 region reads CASSLGGPRRAETQYF. The base sequence is TGTGCCAGCAGCTTAGGGGGACCTCGCCGGGCAGAGACCCAGTACTTC.